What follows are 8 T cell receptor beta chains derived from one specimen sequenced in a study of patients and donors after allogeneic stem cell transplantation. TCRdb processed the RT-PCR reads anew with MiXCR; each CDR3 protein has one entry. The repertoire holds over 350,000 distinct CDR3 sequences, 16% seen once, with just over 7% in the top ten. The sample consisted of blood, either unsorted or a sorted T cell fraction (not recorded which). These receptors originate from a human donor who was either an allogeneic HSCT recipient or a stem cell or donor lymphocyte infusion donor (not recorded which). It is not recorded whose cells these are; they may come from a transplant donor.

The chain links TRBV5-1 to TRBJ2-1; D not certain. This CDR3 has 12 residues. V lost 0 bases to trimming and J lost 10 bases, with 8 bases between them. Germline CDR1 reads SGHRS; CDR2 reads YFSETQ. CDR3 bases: TGCGCCAGCAGCTTGGACACTGGCGAGCAGTTCTTC. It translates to CASSLDTGEQFF.

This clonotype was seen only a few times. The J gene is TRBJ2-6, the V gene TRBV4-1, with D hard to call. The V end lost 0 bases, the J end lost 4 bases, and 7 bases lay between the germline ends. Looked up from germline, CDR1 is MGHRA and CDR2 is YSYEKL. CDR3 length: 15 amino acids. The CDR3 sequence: CASSQEGVGANVLTF. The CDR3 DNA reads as TGCGCCAGCAGCCAAGAGGGTGTAGGGGCCAACGTCCTGACTTTC.

The CDR3 loop is CASKGLAVAKNIQYF. The CDR3, as DNA: TGTGCCAGCAAGGGACTAGCGGTAGCCAAAAACATTCAGTACTTC. The V call is TRBV2, the J call TRBJ2-4, with TRBD2 matching 11 bases. The CDR3 extends over 15 amino acids. The trim removed 7 bases at V and 0 bases at J, leaving 2 bases unmatched. Germline V lookup: CDR1 SNHLY, CDR2 FYNNEI.

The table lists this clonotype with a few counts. CDR3 nucleotide sequence: TGTGCCAGCAGCTTAAATAGAGGCCGGTACGAGCAGTACTTC. Residues: CASSLNRGRYEQYF. The V gene is TRBV7-9, the J gene TRBJ2-7; D uncertain. V was trimmed by 2 bases and J by 4 bases, leaving 12 bases between them. The CDR3 runs to 14 residues. CDR1 and CDR2 (germline): SEHNR, FQNEAQ (reference sequence).

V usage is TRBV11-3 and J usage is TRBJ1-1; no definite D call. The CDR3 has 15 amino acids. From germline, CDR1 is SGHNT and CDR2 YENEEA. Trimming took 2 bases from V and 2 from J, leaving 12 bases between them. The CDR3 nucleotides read TGTGCCAGCAGCTTACTCTGGAACGCCAACACTGAAGCTTTCTTT. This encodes CASSLLWNANTEAFF. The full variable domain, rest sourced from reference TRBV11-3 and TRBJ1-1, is EAGVVQSPRYKIIEKKQPVAFWCNPISGHNTLYWYLQNLGQGPELLIRYENEEAVDDSQLPKDRFSAERLKGVDSTLKIQPAELGDSAVYLCASSLLWNANTEAFFGQGTRLTVV.

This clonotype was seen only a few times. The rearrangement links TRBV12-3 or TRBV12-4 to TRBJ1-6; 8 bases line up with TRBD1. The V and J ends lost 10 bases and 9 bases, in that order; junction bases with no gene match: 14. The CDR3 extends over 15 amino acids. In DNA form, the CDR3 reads TGTGCCACCTCTACCGCCGGGACAGGACTTTCACCCCTCCACTTT. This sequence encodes CATSTAGTGLSPLHF.

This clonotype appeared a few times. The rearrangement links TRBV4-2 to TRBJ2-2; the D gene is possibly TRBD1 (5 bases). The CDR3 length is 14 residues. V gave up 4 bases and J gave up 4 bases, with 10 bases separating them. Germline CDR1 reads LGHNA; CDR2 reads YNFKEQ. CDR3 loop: CASSPQVGTGELFF. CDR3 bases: TGTGCCAGCAGCCCACAGGTGGGCACCGGGGAGCTGTTTTTT.

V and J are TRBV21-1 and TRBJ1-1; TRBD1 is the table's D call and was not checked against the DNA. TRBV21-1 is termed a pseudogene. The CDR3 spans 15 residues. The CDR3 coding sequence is TGTGCCAGCAGAAACCGACAGGGCCTGAACACTGAAGCTTTCTTT. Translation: CASRNRQGLNTEAFF.